This T cell receptor beta chain was obtained from a study of cytomegalovirus exposure and HLA in healthy donors. V was clipped by 3 bases and J by 2 bases; unmatched bases: 7. Germline lookup yields CDR1 SGHDT and CDR2 YYEEEE. The CDR3 length is 15 residues. PCR involved 60 Vbeta and 13 Jbeta primers. TCRdb's copy holds only in-frame clones and misses some; the assay was immunoSEQ multiplex PCR. This table holds some 99,000 clones, roughly two thirds found once. Those who donated were healthy bone marrow donors. Donors sampled were nominally healthy, though unrecorded immune exposures were likely. Worth noting for this clone: Its antigen is still unknown.

General study points: Reportedly, cytomegalovirus status was diagnosed with high sensitivity and specificity. Prior analysis indicated that the majority of TCR beta V segments exhibited productivity approximately 90% or approximately 30% of the time.

This clonotype originated in a female donor in good health and CMV-seronegative. This sequence joins TRBV5-6 and TRBJ2-5, with 7 bases identical to TRBD1. The material sequenced was PBMCs. CDR3 in amino acids: CASSWAGGRQETQYF. CDR3 nucleotide sequence: TGTGCCAGCAGCTGGGCAGGGGGACGTCAAGAGACCCAGTACTTC.